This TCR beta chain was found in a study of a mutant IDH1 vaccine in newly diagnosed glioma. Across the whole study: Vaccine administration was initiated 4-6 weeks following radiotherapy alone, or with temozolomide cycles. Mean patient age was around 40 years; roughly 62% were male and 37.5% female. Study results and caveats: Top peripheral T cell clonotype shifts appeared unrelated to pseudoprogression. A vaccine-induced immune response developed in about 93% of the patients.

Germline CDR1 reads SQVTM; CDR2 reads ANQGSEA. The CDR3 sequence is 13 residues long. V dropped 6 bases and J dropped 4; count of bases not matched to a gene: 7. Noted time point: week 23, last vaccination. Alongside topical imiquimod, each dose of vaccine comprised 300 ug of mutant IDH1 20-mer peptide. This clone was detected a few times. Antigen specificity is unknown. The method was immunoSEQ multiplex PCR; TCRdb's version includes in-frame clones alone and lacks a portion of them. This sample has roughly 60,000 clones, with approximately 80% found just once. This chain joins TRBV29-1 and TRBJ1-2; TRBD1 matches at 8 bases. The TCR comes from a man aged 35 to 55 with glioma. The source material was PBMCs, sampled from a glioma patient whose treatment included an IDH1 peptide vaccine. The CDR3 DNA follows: TGCAGCGTCAGGGGGCAAGTAAGCTATGGCTACACCTTC. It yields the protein CSVRGQVSYGYTF.